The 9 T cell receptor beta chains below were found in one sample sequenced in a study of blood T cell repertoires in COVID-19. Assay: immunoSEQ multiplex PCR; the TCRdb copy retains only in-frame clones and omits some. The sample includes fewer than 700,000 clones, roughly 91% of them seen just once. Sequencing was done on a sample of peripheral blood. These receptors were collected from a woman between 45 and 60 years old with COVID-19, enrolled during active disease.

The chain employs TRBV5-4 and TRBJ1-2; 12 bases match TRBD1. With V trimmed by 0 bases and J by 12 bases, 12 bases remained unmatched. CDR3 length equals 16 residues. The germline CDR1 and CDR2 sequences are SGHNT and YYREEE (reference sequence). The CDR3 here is CASSLDGTGGAGRDTF. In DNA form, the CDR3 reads TGTGCCAGCAGCTTGGACGGGACAGGGGGCGCAGGTCGGGACACCTTC. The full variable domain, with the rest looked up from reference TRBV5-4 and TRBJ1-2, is ETGVTQSPTHLIKTRGQQVTLRCSSQSGHNTVSWYQQALGQGPQFIFQYYREEENGRGNFPPRFSGLQFPNYSSELNVNALELDDSALYLCASSLDGTGGAGRDTFGSGTRLTVV.

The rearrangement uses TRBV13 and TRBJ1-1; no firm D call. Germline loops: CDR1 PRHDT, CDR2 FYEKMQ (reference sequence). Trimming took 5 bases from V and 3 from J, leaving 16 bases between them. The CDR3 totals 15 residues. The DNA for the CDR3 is TGTGCCAGCAGCCTGACATCAATATACTACACTGAAGCTTTCTTT. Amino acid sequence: CASSLTSIYYTEAFF.

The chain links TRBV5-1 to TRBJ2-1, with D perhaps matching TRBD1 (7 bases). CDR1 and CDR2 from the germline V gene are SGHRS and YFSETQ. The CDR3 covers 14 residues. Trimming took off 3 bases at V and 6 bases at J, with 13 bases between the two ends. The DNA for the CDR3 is TGCGCCAGCAGCTGGGGGGACAGCAGCAATGAGCAGTTCTTC. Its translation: CASSWGDSSNEQFF.

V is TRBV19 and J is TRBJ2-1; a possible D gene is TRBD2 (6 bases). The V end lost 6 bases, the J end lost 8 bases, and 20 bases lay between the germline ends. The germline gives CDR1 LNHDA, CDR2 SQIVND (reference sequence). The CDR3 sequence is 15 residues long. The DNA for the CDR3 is TGTGCCAGTAGAACGCTGGCGGTTCCGGGAGATGAGCAGTTCTTC. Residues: CASRTLAVPGDEQFF.

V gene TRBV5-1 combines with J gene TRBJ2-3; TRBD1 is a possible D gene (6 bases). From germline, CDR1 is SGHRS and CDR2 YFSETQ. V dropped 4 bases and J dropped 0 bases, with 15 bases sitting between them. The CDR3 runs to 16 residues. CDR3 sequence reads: CASSIGGQTSTDTQYF. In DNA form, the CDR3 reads TGCGCCAGCAGCATTGGGGGCCAAACTAGCACAGATACGCAGTATTTT.

The CDR3 DNA sequence: TGTGCCAGCAGCGCGGACTACGAGCAGTACTTC. It encodes CASSADYEQYF. The chain combines TRBV7-5 with TRBJ2-7; the table's TRBD2 call for D was not verified on the DNA. TRBV7-5 is a listed pseudogene. This CDR3 region has 11 residues.

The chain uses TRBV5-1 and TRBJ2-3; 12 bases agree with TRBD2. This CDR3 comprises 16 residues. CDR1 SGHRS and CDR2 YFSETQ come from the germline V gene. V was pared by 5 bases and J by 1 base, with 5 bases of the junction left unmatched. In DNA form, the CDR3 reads TGCGCCAGCAGGACTCGACTAGCGGGGGGCACAGATACGCAGTATTTT. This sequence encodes CASRTRLAGGTDTQYF.

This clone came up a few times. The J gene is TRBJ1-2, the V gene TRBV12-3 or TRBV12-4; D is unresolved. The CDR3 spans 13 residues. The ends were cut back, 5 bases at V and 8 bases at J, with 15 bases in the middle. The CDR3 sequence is CASSRTGATGYTF. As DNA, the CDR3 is TGTGCCAGCAGTAGGACGGGAGCGACCGGCTACACCTTC.

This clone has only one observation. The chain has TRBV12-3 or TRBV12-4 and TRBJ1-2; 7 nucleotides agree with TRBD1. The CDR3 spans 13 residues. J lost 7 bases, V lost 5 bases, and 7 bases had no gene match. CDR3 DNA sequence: TGTGCCAGCAGTGAGAGGGGGCTCGTTGGCTACACCTTC. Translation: CASSERGLVGYTF.